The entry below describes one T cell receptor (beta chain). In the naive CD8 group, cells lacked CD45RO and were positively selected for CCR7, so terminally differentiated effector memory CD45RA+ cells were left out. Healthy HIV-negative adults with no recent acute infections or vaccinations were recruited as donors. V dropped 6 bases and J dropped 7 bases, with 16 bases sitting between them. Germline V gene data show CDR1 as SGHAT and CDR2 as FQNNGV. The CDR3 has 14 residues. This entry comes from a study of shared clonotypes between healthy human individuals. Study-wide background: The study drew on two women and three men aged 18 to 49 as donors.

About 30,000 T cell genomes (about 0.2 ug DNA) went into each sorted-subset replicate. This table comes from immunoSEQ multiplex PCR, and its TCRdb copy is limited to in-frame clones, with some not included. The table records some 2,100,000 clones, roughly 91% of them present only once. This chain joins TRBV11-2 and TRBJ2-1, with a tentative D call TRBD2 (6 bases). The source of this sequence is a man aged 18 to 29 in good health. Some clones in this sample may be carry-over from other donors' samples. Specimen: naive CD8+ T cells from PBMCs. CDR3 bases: TGTGCCAGCAGTCCCCCGGAGGGCATTAATGAGCAGTTCTTC. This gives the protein CASSPPEGINEQFF.